These 14 T cell receptor beta chains came from one sample sequenced in a study of breast tumors, draining lymph nodes, adjacent tissues. Via MiXCR, TCRdb re-called the multiplex PCR reads, giving one row per CDR3 protein. The data contain 20,000 to 25,000 distinct CDR3 sequences, about 60% of them singletons. Sequencing input: breast tumor tissue. The source of these receptors is a female donor with breast cancer. Some clones in this sample may be carry-over from other donors' samples.

This clonotype came up once. The genes are TRBV7-2 and TRBJ1-2; 10 bases agree with TRBD1. The CDR3 sequence is 12 residues long. V was pared by 5 bases and J by 7 bases, with 1 base of the junction left unmatched. CDR1 is SGHTA and CDR2 is FQGNSA in the germline V gene. The CDR3 protein is CASSGTGVGYTF. The CDR3 coding sequence is TGTGCCAGCAGCGGGACAGGGGTTGGCTACACCTTC. Together with reference TRBV7-2 and TRBJ1-2, the CDR3 gives the full variable domain: GAGVSQSPSNKVTEKGKDVELRCDPISGHTALYWYRQSLGQGLEFLIYFQGNSAPDKSGLPSDRFSAERTGGSVSTLTIQRTQQEDSAVYLCASSGTGVGYTFGSGTRLTVV.

The rearrangement joins TRBV12-5 to TRBJ1-3; D possibly corresponds to TRBD1 (6 bases). V lost 1 base to trimming and J lost 2 bases, with 9 bases between them. Germline assignment: CDR1 LGHNT and CDR2 FRNRAP. This CDR3 is built from 15 residues. The CDR3 DNA is TGTGCTAGTGGTTTGGAACAGGGAGCTGGAAACACCATATATTTT. Protein sequence: CASGLEQGAGNTIYF.

In its sample, this clonotype is medium-sized. The chain couples TRBV20-1 to TRBJ1-6, with unresolved D. CDR3 size: 13 residues. The germline gives CDR1 DFQATT, CDR2 SNEGSKA (reference sequence). V dropped 2 bases and J dropped 10 bases, with 12 bases sitting between them. This chain's CDR3 is CSARPGNRSPLHF. CDR3 DNA sequence: TGCAGTGCTAGACCTGGGAACAGATCACCCCTCCACTTT.

The chain carries TRBV5-1 and TRBJ1-3; D ambiguous. V dropped 4 bases and J dropped 6 bases, with 17 bases sitting between them. Germline CDR1 and CDR2: SGHRS and YFSETQ. CDR3 length equals 15 residues. The CDR3, as DNA: TGCGCCAGCAGCATCGGGCCCGGAGGGTTAAACACCATATATTTT. Protein sequence: CASSIGPGGLNTIYF.

Comments on this clonotype: At one of its ends the junction is not consistent with the germline gene, which may arise from a read error. The rearrangement uses TRBV2 and TRBJ2-2; D perhaps matches TRBD1 (6 bases). The length of the CDR3 is 14 residues. CDR1 and CDR2 (germline): SNHLY, FYNNEI. The CDR3 sequence is CASSTLQGIGELFF. The CDR3 nucleotides read TGCGCCAGCAGTACATTACAGGGAATCGGGGAGCTGTTTTTT.

This clonotype is medium-sized (0.01 to 0.1%). The J gene is TRBJ2-7, the V gene TRBV12-3 or TRBV12-4; 8 positions match TRBD1. J lost 1 base, V lost 3 bases, and 8 bases had no gene match. The CDR3 sequence is 16 residues long. CDR3 nucleotides: TGTGCCAGCAGTTTGGGGGACAGGCTCACATCCTACGAGCAGTACTTC. This sequence encodes CASSLGDRLTSYEQYF.

The V and J genes are TRBV4-2 and TRBJ2-1; D possibly uses TRBD1 or TRBD2 (5 bases each). Trimming left V 5 bases short and J 8 bases short, with 19 bases between. Germline V CDR1 and CDR2: LGHNA, YNFKEQ. The CDR3 has 15 amino acids. This CDR3 is CASSSRDVLIDEQFF. CDR3 bases: TGTGCCAGCAGCTCCCGGGACGTTTTAATCGATGAGCAGTTCTTC.

This rearrangement joins TRBV12-3 or TRBV12-4 to TRBJ1-1, with unresolved D. This CDR3 is 14 amino acids long. V was clipped by 5 bases and J by 8 bases, with 18 bases between them. CDR3: CASSPTGPTPEAFF. In nucleotides, the CDR3 is TGTGCCAGCAGTCCCACCGGGCCTACCCCCGAAGCTTTCTTT.

This sequence joins TRBV24-1 and TRBJ2-5; TRBD1 matches at 8 bases. CDR3 size: 15 residues. Germline V gives CDR1 KGHDR, CDR2 SFDVKD. V dropped 5 bases and J dropped 0; count of bases not matched to a gene: 4. CDR3 sequence: CATSGLTGDQETQYF. CDR3 nucleotides: TGTGCCACCAGTGGCTTGACAGGGGACCAAGAGACCCAGTACTTC.

The chain uses TRBV7-9 and TRBJ1-4; 9 positions agree with TRBD1. This CDR3 spans 13 amino acids. With V trimmed by 5 bases and J by 8 bases, 3 bases remained unmatched. Germline V gene lookup returns CDR1 SEHNR and CDR2 FQNEAQ (reference sequence). CDR3 nucleotides: TGTGCCAGCAGCCTCGGACAGGGGGAAAAACTGTTTTTT. Its protein product is CASSLGQGEKLFF.

This clonotype was seen just once. The chain recombines TRBV7-3 with TRBJ2-5, with D possibly TRBD1 on 7 matching bases. Germline assignment: CDR1 SGHTA and CDR2 FQGTGA. V shed 0 bases and J shed 5 bases, with 16 bases lying between them. This CDR3 comprises 16 residues. The CDR3 nucleotides are TGTGCCAGCAGCTTAACCCCCAGGGGGGCCGGGGAGACCCAGTACTTC. This translates into CASSLTPRGAGETQYF.

Many counts were recorded for this clonotype. The genes are TRBV6-1 and TRBJ1-4; TRBD1 agrees at 8 bases. Germline V CDR1 and CDR2: MNHNS, SASEGT. The CDR3 is 15 amino acids. J gave up 8 bases and V 7 bases, and 12 bases lay outside the gene matches. The CDR3 nucleotides are TGTGCCAGCATCCGGGACAGGTCCTTAAGCGAAAAACTGTTTTTT. Its translation: CASIRDRSLSEKLFF.

J is TRBJ1-6 and V is TRBV3-1; D uncertain. The CDR3 extends over 15 amino acids. Germline values: CDR1 LGHDT, CDR2 YNNKEL (reference sequence). V lost 4 bases and J lost 4, with 11 bases in between. CDR3 nucleotide sequence: TGTGCCAGCAGCCCTTCAAGGAATTATAATTCACCCCTCCACTTT. Protein sequence: CASSPSRNYNSPLHF.

The rearrangement joins TRBV2 to TRBJ2-1; 11 bases align to TRBD2. The CDR3 has 14 residues. Germline-derived CDR1 and CDR2 are SNHLY and FYNNEI. The J segment lost 7 bases and the V segment lost 6 bases, leaving 5 bases of the junction unmatched. CDR3 amino acids: CASRASGGWNEQFF. The CDR3 DNA is TGTGCCAGCAGGGCTAGCGGGGGGTGGAATGAGCAGTTCTTC.